The rows below give T cell receptor beta chains drawn from one sample of a study of T cells in Graves' hyperthyroidism and ophthalmopathy. TCRdb ran MiXCR on the multiplex PCR reads and lists one entry per CDR3 protein. The sample holds nearly 600,000 distinct CDR3 sequences, over 12% seen once. The sequencing sample was made of blood. Source of these receptors: a young woman with Graves' ophthalmopathy. Each CDR3 is given with its conserved first and last residue. Each record gives: J gene, V gene, clone size, D gene, CDR3 DNA, CDR3 protein. D genes are given only for firm matches. Expanded clones get a size class; other rows say once, few or many, or leave the size out.

TRBJ2-5 TRBV4-3 NA NA TGCGCCAGCAGCCCATCTCCCGTACCGGGGGAGACCCAGTACTTC CASSPSPVPGETQYF
TRBJ1-1 TRBV27 NA NA TGTGCCAGCAGTTTTGGGGGATCGGCTGAAGCTTTCTTT CASSFGGSAEAFF
TRBJ1-1 TRBV5-8 NA NA TGTGCCAGCAGCTTGGGAAGCCCCACGCTTGAAGCTTTCTTT CASSLGSPTLEAFF
TRBJ2-7 TRBV19 few TRBD2 TGTGCCAGTAGTATGCGACTAGCGGGCGAGCAGTACTTC CASSMRLAGEQYF
TRBJ2-7 TRBV20-1 NA TRBD1 TGCAGTGCTTTTTTACCGGGACAGCACTACGAGCAGTACTTC CSAFLPGQHYEQYF
TRBJ2-3 TRBV5-1 many TRBD2 TGCGCCAGCAGCCTAGGGACTAGCGGGATATCGGATACGCAGTATTTT CASSLGTSGISDTQYF
TRBJ2-5 TRBV6-2/TRBV6-3 few NA TGTGCCAGCAGTTACGGGGGTTTCGAAGAGACCCAGTACTTC CASSYGGFEETQYF
TRBJ1-1 TRBV6-5 many TRBD1 TGTGCCAGCAGTTACTCAAGGGGGACAGGACAGAACACTGAAGCTTTCTTT CASSYSRGTGQNTEAFF
TRBJ2-1 TRBV29-1 few NA TGCAGCGTTTATTCTCCGGGAAGCTCCTACAATGAGCAGTTCTTC CSVYSPGSSYNEQFF
TRBJ2-3 TRBV28 many NA TGTGCCAGCAGTTTATATCCAGGGTGGGCAGATACGCAGTATTTT CASSLYPGWADTQYF
TRBJ2-5 TRBV6-6 many TRBD2 TGTGCCAGCAGTTACGGGACTAGCGGGAGGGCCCGACAAGAGACCCAGTACTTC CASSYGTSGRARQETQYF
TRBJ2-7 TRBV7-9 many NA TGTGCCAGCAGCTTAGCACCAGCGAACGAGCAGTACTTC CASSLAPANEQYF
TRBJ2-7 TRBV19 few NA TGTGCCAGTAAAAGCGGTAGCTCCTACGAGCAGTACTTC CASKSGSSYEQYF
TRBJ2-1 TRBV2 many TRBD2 TGTGCCAGCGGGTCGGGACTAGCGCGTTACAATGAGCAGTTCTTC CASGSGLARYNEQFF
TRBJ1-1 TRBV12-5 many NA TGTGCTAGTGGTTTGGGTCGAGGGGTCCAGGGGCACACTGAAGCTTTCTTT CASGLGRGVQGHTEAFF
TRBJ1-3 TRBV2 many NA TGTGCCAGCAGTGACAGATTCACCTCTGGAAACACCATATATTTT CASSDRFTSGNTIYF
TRBJ2-7 TRBV29-1 many TRBD1 TGCAGCGTTGCTGGGGACAGCTACGAGCAGTACTTC CSVAGDSYEQYF
TRBJ1-2 TRBV3-1 NA NA TGTGCCAGCAGCCGGGATCAGGTCGGAGCGACGGGCTATGGCTACACCTTC CASSRDQVGATGYGYTF
TRBJ2-7 TRBV7-9 many TRBD2 TGTGCCAGCAGTTTAGGCGGGAGGGCCCTTTACGAGCAGTACTTC CASSLGGRALYEQYF
TRBJ1-6 TRBV28 many NA TGTGCCACCCAGAAGACGCATCGAAATTCACCCCTCCACTTT CATQKTHRNSPLHF
TRBJ2-2 TRBV13 NA TRBD1 TGTGCCAGCCAATACAGGGGTGGCACCGGGGAGCTGTTTTTT CASQYRGGTGELFF
TRBJ1-5 TRBV19 NA NA TGTGCCAGTAGTATACAATTAAGGGACAATCAGCCCCAGCATTTT CASSIQLRDNQPQHF
TRBJ1-5 TRBV7-8 many TRBD1 TGTGCCAGCAGCTCCGGTGCCGGGACAGAGAATCAGCCCCAGCATTTT CASSSGAGTENQPQHF
TRBJ2-7 TRBV24-1 many NA TGTGCCACCAGCCTCGGGGATAGCGAGCAGTACTTC CATSLGDSEQYF
TRBJ2-7 TRBV24-1 few TRBD2 TGTGCCACCAGTGACCCCCGGACTAGATCCGAGCAGTACTTC CATSDPRTRSEQYF
TRBJ1-5 TRBV12-3/TRBV12-4 NA NA TGTGCCAGCAGTCCCGGGCAGACCGCCTTAGGAAGCAATCAGCCCCAGCATTTT CASSPGQTALGSNQPQHF
TRBJ2-7 TRBV28 many NA TGTGCCAGCAGTAACGACTACGAGCAGTACTTC CASSNDYEQYF
TRBJ2-5 TRBV27 many NA TGTGCCAGCAGTTTAGACTTGCAAGAGACCCAGTACTTC CASSLDLQETQYF
TRBJ2-1 TRBV2 NA TRBD2 TGTGCCAGCAGTGGAGCCCGTCCCGGGACTAGCGGGAGGGGGAATGAGCAGTTCTTC CASSGARPGTSGRGNEQFF
TRBJ1-1 TRBV7-9 many NA TGTGCCAGCAGCTTAGTGTTCGTGGGGGAGGGGGCTTTCTTT CASSLVFVGEGAFF
TRBJ2-7 TRBV2 many NA TGTGCCAGCAGTGAGGGCAGGGGTTCCTACGAGCAGTACTTC CASSEGRGSYEQYF
TRBJ2-7 TRBV14 few NA TGTGCCAGCAGCCAAGTTCGAGGGACCCCCCCTCGGGATCGCTGGCAGTACTTC CASSQVRGTPPRDRWQYF
TRBJ2-1 TRBV9 NA NA TGTGCCAGCAGCCCATCCCGTGCTAGCAGAATCGGGGAGTTCTTC CASSPSRASRIGEFF